The clone carrying this TCR beta chain has just one count. Its specificity is not known. This entry comes from a study of shared clonotypes between healthy human individuals. Genomic DNA per cell subset filled all wells of several immunoSEQ plates. In the original analysis: With immunoSEQ giving junction-only sequences and no quality scores, filtering differed. TCRdb's copy holds only in-frame clones and misses some; the assay was immunoSEQ multiplex PCR. That table gives V, J and clone size, and the DNA gave D and trimming. The sample lists about 2.1 million clones, 80% to 95% seen once, with under 2% in the top ten. V shed 5 bases and J shed 4 bases, with 12 bases lying between them. The CDR3 sequence is 13 residues long. Germline assignment: CDR1 MNHEY and CDR2 SMNVEV (reference sequence). Naive CD8 cells, CD45RO-negative and positively selected for CCR7, excluded terminally differentiated effector memory CD45RA+ cells.

General study results and limits: Naive CD4 clonotypes were shared across several donors at roughly 5%.

The sequence derives from a man aged 18 to 29 in good health. Some clones in this sample may be carry-over from other donors' samples. The rearrangement uses TRBV27 and TRBJ2-7; D uncertain. Sequenced: naive CD8+ T cells from PBMCs. CDR3: CASSLIPLYEQYF. The CDR3 nucleotides are TGTGCCAGCAGTCTAATACCGCTTTACGAGCAGTACTTC.